In this sample, the clone carrying this T cell receptor beta chain turned up a few times. The antigen is undetermined. Using its own MiXCR run on the reads, TCRdb lists one record per CDR3 protein. The data contain some 120,000 distinct CDR3 sequences, over 30% of them singletons. These data are taken from a study of T cell repertoires in cytomegalovirus infection. The germline CDR1 and CDR2 sequences are SQVTM and ANQGSEA. The CDR3 sequence is 14 residues long. V lost 1 base and J 0 bases, leaving 10 bases between the germline ends. Findings of the study overall: Clonotypes of TCR beta that were HLA-C-restricted and CMV-specific dominated the ex vivo response. Adding up the frequency of public TCR beta families identified people who carried CMV plus the relevant HLA.

This TCR derives from a human donor in good health (CMV status not recorded). Some clones in this sample may be carry-over from other donors' samples. Source: CD8+ T cells from cultured PBMCs, taken from culture after CMV antigen stimulation. The rearrangement joins TRBV29-1 to TRBJ2-7; perhaps TRBD2 as D (5 bases). DNA of the CDR3: TGCAGCGTTGAAGTTCCGGGGTCCTCCTACGAGCAGTACTTC. It yields the protein CSVEVPGSSYEQYF.